The TCR beta chain described here comes from a study of blood T cell repertoires in COVID-19. Across the whole study: Acute-phase and convalescent COVID-19 samples originated in the United States, Italy and Spain. The analysed material was cDNA or gDNA that came from T cells, B-cell-depleted T cells, or PBMCs.

This CDR3 has 16 residues. V was trimmed by 2 bases and J by 3 bases, leaving 13 bases between them. Germline V CDR1 and CDR2: SGHAT, FQNNGV. Measured with immunoSEQ multiplex PCR; TCRdb has only the in-frame clones, and not every one. The data show roughly 140,000 clones, 70% to 85% seen once. Sample: peripheral blood. This TCR derives from a woman aged 50 to 60 in a cohort sampled during active or convalescent COVID-19. V usage is TRBV11-2 and J usage is TRBJ2-2, with D perhaps matching TRBD2 (6 bases). In DNA, the CDR3 is TGTGCCAGCAGCTTAATCGGGAGTGGGTACACCGGGGAGCTGTTTTTT. It yields the protein CASSLIGSGYTGELFF.